The 8 T cell receptor beta chains below were found in one sample sequenced in a study of T cells in Graves' hyperthyroidism and ophthalmopathy. RNA transcripts were the template for amplifying TCR beta CDR3 regions. TCR CDR3 regions were first amplified by RT-PCR with HTBI primers. TCRdb re-called the multiplex PCR reads through MiXCR, storing one row per CDR3 protein. This sample has around 420,000 distinct CDR3 sequences; 12% to 15% occur once, and the top ten carry 5.3%. Sequenced sample: blood. The receptors stem from a young woman with Graves' hyperthyroidism.

This chain's CDR3 is CSVFETGGYEQYF. The DNA of the CDR3 is TGCAGCGTTTTCGAGACCGGGGGCTACGAGCAGTACTTC. The chain carries TRBV29-1 and TRBJ2-7, with D possibly being TRBD2 (6 bases). Trimming stripped 5 bases from V and 3 bases from J, with 14 bases between. This CDR3 has 13 amino acids. CDR1 and CDR2 from the germline V gene are SQVTM and ANQGSEA.

Ten or more counts support this clonotype. V gene TRBV9 combines with J gene TRBJ2-3; 7 bases fit TRBD2. Germline values: CDR1 SGDLS, CDR2 YYNGEE. J was trimmed by 3 bases and V by 0 bases; bases with no gene match: 10. The CDR3 has 17 amino acids. In nucleotides, the CDR3 is TGTGCCAGCAGCGTAGAATGGCGGGAGATAGGAACAGATACGCAGTATTTT. Translating it yields CASSVEWREIGTDTQYF.

This clonotype was seen a few times. CDR3 DNA sequence: TGCAGTGCTAGAGAGGGACTAGCGGGGTACAATGAGCAGTTCTTC. This translates into CSAREGLAGYNEQFF. The chain recombines TRBV20-1 with TRBJ2-1; 13 bases align to TRBD2. Germline V lookup: CDR1 DFQATT, CDR2 SNEGSKA (reference sequence). V shed 0 bases and J 4 bases; nucleotides not matched to a gene: 0. The CDR3 contains 15 residues.

This clonotype was observed at least ten times. The gene calls are TRBV7-2 and TRBJ2-7, with TRBD2 identical over 10 bases. Trimming at V came to 5 bases and at J to 6 bases, leaving 13 bases not matched to a gene. Germline CDR1 SGHTA, CDR2 FQGNSA. The CDR3 loop spans 16 amino acids. The CDR3: CASSVVISGRSLEQYF. CDR3 sequence (DNA): TGTGCCAGCAGCGTCGTAATTAGCGGGAGGAGTCTCGAGCAGTACTTC.

This clonotype was counted ten times or more. The chain has TRBV2 and TRBJ2-7, with D possibly matching TRBD1 (6 bases). Trimming took off 3 bases at V and 3 bases at J, with 27 bases between the two ends. Germline V gene data show CDR1 as SNHLY and CDR2 as FYNNEI. The CDR3 has 19 residues. The DNA of the CDR3 is TGTGCCAGCAGTGAGTTAAACAGGGAGAGTTACGGGTTTCTCTACGAGCAGTACTTC. This translates into CASSELNRESYGFLYEQYF.

A few counts support this clonotype. The gene calls are TRBV7-6 and TRBJ2-2, with no clear D. This CDR3 contains 12 residues. Germline V lookup: CDR1 SGHVS, CDR2 FNYEAQ. The V and J ends lost 8 bases and 4 bases respectively, with 8 bases between them. The DNA of the CDR3 is TGTGCCAGCGGCGCGCCCACCGGGGAGCTGTTTTTT. Its protein product is CASGAPTGELFF.

Worth noting for this clonotype: It may be a read error: a sequence one base away is much more abundant. The chain uses TRBV20-1 and TRBJ2-7; possible D gene TRBD2, 6 bases. The V gene lost 6 bases and the J gene lost 2 bases, with 23 bases spanning the gap. Germline CDR1 reads DFQATT; CDR2 reads SNEGSKA (reference sequence). The CDR3 is 16 amino acids. The CDR3 nucleotides are TGCAGTGCCCCTTATACGTCGGGGGATCGCCCCTACGAGCAGTACTTC. Translated, it gives CSAPYTSGDRPYEQYF.

The gene calls are TRBV18 and TRBJ1-1; 7 nucleotides align to TRBD1. This CDR3 contains 19 residues. Germline CDR1 is KGHSH and CDR2 is LQKENI. The J segment lost 1 base and the V segment lost 4 bases, leaving 18 bases of the junction unmatched. CDR3 in DNA: TGTGCCAGCTCACAGAATCTTAGGGGGCGGGGAAGGGCGAACACTGAAGCTTTCTTT. Amino acids: CASSQNLRGRGRANTEAFF.